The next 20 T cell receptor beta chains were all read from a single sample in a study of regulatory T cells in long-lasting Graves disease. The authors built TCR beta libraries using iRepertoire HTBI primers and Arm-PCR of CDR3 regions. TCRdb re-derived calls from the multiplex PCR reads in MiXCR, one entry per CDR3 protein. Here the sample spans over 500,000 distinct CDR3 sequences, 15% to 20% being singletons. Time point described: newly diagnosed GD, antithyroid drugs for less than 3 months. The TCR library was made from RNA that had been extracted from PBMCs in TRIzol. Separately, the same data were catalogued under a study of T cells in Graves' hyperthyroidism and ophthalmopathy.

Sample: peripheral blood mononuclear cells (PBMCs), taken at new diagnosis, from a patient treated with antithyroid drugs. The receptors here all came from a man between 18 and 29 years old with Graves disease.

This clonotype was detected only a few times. In nucleotides, the CDR3 is TGTGCCAGCAGTGAATTGAGGGGTATAGCTTTCTTT. It is translated as CASSELRGIAFF. The chain uses TRBV25-1 and TRBJ1-1; possible D gene TRBD1, 5 bases. V lost 1 base to trimming and J lost 10 bases, with 10 bases between them. This CDR3 region has 12 residues. Germline V lookup: CDR1 MGHDK, CDR2 SYGVNS.

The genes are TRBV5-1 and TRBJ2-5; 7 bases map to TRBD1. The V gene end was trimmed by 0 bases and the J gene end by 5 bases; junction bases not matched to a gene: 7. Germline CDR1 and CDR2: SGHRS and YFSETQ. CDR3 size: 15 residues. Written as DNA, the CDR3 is TGCGCCAGCAGCTTGGCCCGACAGGGTGTGGAGACCCAGTACTTC. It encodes CASSLARQGVETQYF.

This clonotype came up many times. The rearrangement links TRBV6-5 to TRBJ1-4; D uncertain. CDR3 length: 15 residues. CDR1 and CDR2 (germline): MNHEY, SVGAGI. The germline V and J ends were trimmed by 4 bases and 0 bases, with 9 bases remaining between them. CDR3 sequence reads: CASSFPRATNEKLFF. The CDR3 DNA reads TGTGCCAGCAGTTTCCCTCGAGCAACTAATGAAAAACTGTTTTTT.

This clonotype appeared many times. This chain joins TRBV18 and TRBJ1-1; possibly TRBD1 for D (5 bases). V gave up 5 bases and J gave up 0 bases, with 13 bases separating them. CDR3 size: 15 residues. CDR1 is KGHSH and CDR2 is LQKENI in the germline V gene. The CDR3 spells CASSSADSMNTEAFF. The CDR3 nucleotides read TGTGCCAGCTCATCCGCCGACAGCATGAACACTGAAGCTTTCTTT.

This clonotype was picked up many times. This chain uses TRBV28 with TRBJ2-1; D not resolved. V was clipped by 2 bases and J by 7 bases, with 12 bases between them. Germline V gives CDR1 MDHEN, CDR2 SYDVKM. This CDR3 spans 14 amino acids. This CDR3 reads CASSLPPRRNEQFF. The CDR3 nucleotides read TGTGCCAGCAGTTTACCCCCTCGCCGGAATGAGCAGTTCTTC. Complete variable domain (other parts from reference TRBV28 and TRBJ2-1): DVKVTQSSRYLVKRTGEKVFLECVQDMDHENMFWYRQDPGLGLRLIYFSYDVKMKEKGDIPEGYSVSREKKERFSLILESASTNQTSMYLCASSLPPRRNEQFFGPGTRLTVL.

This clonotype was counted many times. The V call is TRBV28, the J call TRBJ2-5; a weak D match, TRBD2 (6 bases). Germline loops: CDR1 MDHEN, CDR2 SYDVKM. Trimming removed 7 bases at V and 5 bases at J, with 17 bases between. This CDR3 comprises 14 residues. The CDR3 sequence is CASTRLVGLETQYF. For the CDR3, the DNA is TGTGCCAGCACTCGACTAGTCGGGTTGGAGACCCAGTACTTC. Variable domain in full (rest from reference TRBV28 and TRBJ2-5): DVKVTQSSRYLVKRTGEKVFLECVQDMDHENMFWYRQDPGLGLRLIYFSYDVKMKEKGDIPEGYSVSREKKERFSLILESASTNQTSMYLCASTRLVGLETQYFGPGTRLLVL.

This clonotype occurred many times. CDR3 residues: CASSFPSGSSNEQFF. The CDR3 nucleotides read TGTGCCAGCAGCTTCCCCTCCGGGAGCAGCAATGAGCAGTTCTTC. The rearrangement joins TRBV11-2 to TRBJ2-1, with D possibly matching TRBD2 (6 bases). Between the trimmed V and J ends, which lost 3 bases and 6 bases, there was a span of 15 bases. The V gene's germline CDR1 is SGHAT and CDR2 FQNNGV. The CDR3 runs 15 residues.

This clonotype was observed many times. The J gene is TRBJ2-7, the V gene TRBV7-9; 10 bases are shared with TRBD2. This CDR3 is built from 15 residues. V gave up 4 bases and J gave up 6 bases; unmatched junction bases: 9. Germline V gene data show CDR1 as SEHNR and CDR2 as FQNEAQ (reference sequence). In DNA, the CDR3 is TGTGCCAGCAGCTGGGCGGATAGCGGGAGGAGCGAGCAGTACTTC. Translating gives CASSWADSGRSEQYF.

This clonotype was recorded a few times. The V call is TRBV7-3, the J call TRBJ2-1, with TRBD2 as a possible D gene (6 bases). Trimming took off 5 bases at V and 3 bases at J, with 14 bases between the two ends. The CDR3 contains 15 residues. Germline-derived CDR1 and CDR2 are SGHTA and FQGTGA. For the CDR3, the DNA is TGTGCCAGCAGCCTAGACGGGAGTTTCTACAATGAGCAGTTCTTC. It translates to CASSLDGSFYNEQFF.

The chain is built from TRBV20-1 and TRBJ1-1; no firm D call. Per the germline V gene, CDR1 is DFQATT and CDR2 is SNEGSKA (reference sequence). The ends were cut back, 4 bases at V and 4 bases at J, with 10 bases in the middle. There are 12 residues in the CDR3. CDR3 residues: CSAKEVGTEAFF. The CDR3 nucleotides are TGCAGTGCTAAAGAAGTCGGCACTGAAGCTTTCTTT.

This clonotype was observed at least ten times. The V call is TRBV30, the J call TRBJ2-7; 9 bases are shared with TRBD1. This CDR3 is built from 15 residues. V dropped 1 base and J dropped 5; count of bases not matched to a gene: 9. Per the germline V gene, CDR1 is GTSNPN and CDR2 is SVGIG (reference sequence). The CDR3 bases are TGTGCCTGGAGTGGATCCGGGACAGGGAGACACGAGCAGTACTTC. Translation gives CAWSGSGTGRHEQYF.

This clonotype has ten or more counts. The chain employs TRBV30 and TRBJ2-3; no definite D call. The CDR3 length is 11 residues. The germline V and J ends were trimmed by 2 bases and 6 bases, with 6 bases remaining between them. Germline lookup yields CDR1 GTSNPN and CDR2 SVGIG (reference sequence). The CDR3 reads CAWSFADTQYF. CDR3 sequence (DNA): TGTGCCTGGAGTTTTGCCGATACGCAGTATTTT.

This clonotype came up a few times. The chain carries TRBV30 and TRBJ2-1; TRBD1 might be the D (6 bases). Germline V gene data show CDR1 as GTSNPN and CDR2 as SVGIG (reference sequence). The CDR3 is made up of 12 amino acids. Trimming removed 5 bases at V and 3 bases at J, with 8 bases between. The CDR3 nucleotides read TGTGCCTGGGGGGACATCTACAATGAGCAGTTCTTC. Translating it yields CAWGDIYNEQFF.

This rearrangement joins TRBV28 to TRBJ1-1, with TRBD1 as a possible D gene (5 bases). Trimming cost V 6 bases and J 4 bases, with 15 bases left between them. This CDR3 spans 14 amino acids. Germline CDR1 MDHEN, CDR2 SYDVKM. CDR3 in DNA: TGTGCCAGCAGGCCAGGGAATACGGGCACTGAAGCTTTCTTT. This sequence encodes CASRPGNTGTEAFF.

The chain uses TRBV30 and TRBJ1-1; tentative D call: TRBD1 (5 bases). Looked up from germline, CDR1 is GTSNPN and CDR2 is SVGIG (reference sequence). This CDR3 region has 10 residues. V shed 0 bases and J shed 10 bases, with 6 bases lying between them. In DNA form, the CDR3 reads TGTGCCTGGAGTGTGGGACCAGCTTTCTTT. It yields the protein CAWSVGPAFF.

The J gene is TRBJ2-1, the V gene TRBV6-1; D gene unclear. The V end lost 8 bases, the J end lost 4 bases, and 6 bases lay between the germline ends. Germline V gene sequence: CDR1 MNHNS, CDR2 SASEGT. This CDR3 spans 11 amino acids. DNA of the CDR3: TGTGCCAGCCACGGTTACAATGAGCAGTTCTTC. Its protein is CASHGYNEQFF.

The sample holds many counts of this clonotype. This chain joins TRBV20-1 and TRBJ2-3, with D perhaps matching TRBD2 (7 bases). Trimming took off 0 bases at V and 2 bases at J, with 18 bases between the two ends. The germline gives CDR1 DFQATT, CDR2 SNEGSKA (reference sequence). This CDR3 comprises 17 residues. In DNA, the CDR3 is TGCAGTGCTAGAGATCTTCTTCCAGCGGGACACACAGATACGCAGTATTTT. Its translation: CSARDLLPAGHTDTQYF.

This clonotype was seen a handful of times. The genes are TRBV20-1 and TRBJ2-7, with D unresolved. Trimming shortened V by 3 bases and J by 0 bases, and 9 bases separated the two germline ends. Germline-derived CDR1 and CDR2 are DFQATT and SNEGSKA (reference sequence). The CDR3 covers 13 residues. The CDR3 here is CSARDAPSYEQYF. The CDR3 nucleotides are TGCAGTGCTAGGGACGCGCCCTCCTACGAGCAGTACTTC.

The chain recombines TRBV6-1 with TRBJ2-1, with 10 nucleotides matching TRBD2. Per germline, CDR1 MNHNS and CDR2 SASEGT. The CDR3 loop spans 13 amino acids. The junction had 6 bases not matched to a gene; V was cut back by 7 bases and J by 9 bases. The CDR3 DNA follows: TGTGCCAGCAACAGCGGGAGGGGACCTGAGCAGTTCTTC. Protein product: CASNSGRGPEQFF.

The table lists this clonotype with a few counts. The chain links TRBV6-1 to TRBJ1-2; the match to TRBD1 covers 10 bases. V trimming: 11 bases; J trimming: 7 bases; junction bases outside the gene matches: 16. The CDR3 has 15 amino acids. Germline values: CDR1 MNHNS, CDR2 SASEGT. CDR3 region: CAAIHLGTGDFGYTF. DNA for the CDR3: TGTGCCGCAATCCACCTGGGGACAGGGGATTTTGGCTACACCTTC.